The 32 T cell receptor beta chains reported below all come from one sample, sequenced in a study of regulatory T cells in long-lasting Graves disease. Building of the TCR beta libraries involved iRepertoire HTBI primers and Arm-PCR of CDR3 regions. MiXCR, applied by TCRdb to the multiplex PCR reads, yields one record per CDR3 protein. The sample has a few hundred thousand distinct CDR3 sequences, 20% to 25% seen once. Time point described: persistent/refractory GD, antithyroid drugs over 5 years with positive TRAb. PBMC RNA served as the TCR library source. The input for sequencing was peripheral blood mononuclear cells (PBMCs), taken when the disease was refractory, from a patient treated with antithyroid drugs. Source of these receptors: a female donor with Graves disease.

This clonotype was counted ten times or more. The CDR3 loop reads CATSDLRKSNQPQHF. The CDR3 nucleotides read TGTGCCACCAGTGATTTGAGGAAAAGCAATCAGCCCCAGCATTTT. The chain carries TRBV24-1 and TRBJ1-5; D remains ambiguous. This CDR3 comprises 15 residues. V lost 0 bases and J 1 base, leaving 6 bases between the germline ends. Germline assignment: CDR1 KGHDR and CDR2 SFDVKD.

Many counts were recorded for this clonotype. This chain uses TRBV20-1 with TRBJ2-5, with 8 bases matching TRBD2. V lost 3 bases to trimming and J lost 5 bases; unmatched junction nucleotides: 11. Germline CDR1 DFQATT, CDR2 SNEGSKA (reference sequence). The CDR3 is 15 amino acids. CDR3 protein: CSASVSGRLRETQYF. The CDR3 nucleotides are TGCAGTGCTAGTGTCAGCGGGAGATTACGGGAGACCCAGTACTTC.

J is TRBJ2-4 and V is TRBV20-1; TRBD2 matches 7 bases. The germline V gene has CDR1 DFQATT and CDR2 SNEGSKA (reference sequence). The length of the CDR3 is 18 residues. Unmatched junction bases numbered 13, after V lost 0 bases and J lost 2 bases. The CDR3 DNA sequence: TGCAGTGCTAGAGACGGCGGGAGCCCCTCTGGATCCAAAAACATTCAGTACTTC. Its translation: CSARDGGSPSGSKNIQYF.

The chain uses TRBV6-1 and TRBJ1-2, with 9 bases fitting TRBD1. Trimming cost V 4 bases and J 6 bases; bases outside gene matches: 6. The CDR3 is made up of 14 amino acids. The germline V gene encodes CDR1 MNHNS and CDR2 SASEGT. CDR3 loop: CASSGTGTGNGYTF. CDR3 DNA: TGTGCCAGCAGTGGAACCGGGACAGGGAATGGCTACACCTTC.

This clonotype was seen repeatedly, ten times or more. The chain has TRBV20-1 and TRBJ2-7; D remains ambiguous. V lost 1 base, J lost 4 bases, and 5 bases lay in between. The germline V gene encodes CDR1 DFQATT and CDR2 SNEGSKA (reference sequence). The CDR3 runs 11 residues. CDR3 protein: CSARGEYEQYF. In DNA, the CDR3 is TGCAGTGCTAGAGGAGAATACGAGCAGTACTTC.

In this sample, this clonotype turned up a few times. This rearrangement joins TRBV20-1 to TRBJ2-7; 11 positions match TRBD2. The CDR3 is 17 residues long. V was clipped by 3 bases and J by 2 bases; unmatched bases: 12. Germline values: CDR1 DFQATT, CDR2 SNEGSKA (reference sequence). The CDR3 loop is CSASLAGLAGVPYEQYF. CDR3 bases: TGCAGTGCTAGTTTAGCCGGACTAGCGGGTGTACCCTACGAGCAGTACTTC.

In this sample, this clonotype turned up many times. The CDR3 nucleotides read TGCAGTGCTAGAGCAGGGGGCGTCGAGGCTTTCTTT. Amino acid sequence: CSARAGGVEAFF. The gene calls are TRBV20-1 and TRBJ1-1, with 8 bases lining up with TRBD1. V trimming: 1 base; J trimming: 11 bases; junction bases outside the gene matches: 6. The CDR3 length is 12 residues. Germline values: CDR1 DFQATT, CDR2 SNEGSKA (reference sequence).

This CDR3 is CAWSNSPRGEQFF. The CDR3 nucleotides read TGTGCCTGGAGTAATAGCCCTCGTGGAGAGCAGTTCTTC. J is TRBJ2-1 and V is TRBV30; D gene ambiguous. Trimming removed 2 bases at V and 10 bases at J, with 15 bases between. Germline V CDR1 and CDR2: GTSNPN, SVGIG (reference sequence). CDR3 length: 13 amino acids.

This clonotype was counted many times. The rearrangement joins TRBV28 to TRBJ1-1; D is unclear. The CDR3 covers 11 residues. Germline V gene sequence: CDR1 MDHEN, CDR2 SYDVKM. V shed 9 bases and J shed 6 bases, with 11 bases lying between them. This CDR3 is CASARVAEAFF. The CDR3 bases are TGTGCCAGTGCGCGGGTCGCTGAAGCTTTCTTT.

This clonotype was recorded many times. The chain employs TRBV11-1 and TRBJ2-7; 13 bases agree with TRBD2. CDR3 length equals 16 residues. The J segment lost 5 bases and the V segment lost 5 bases, leaving 9 bases of the junction unmatched. The germline CDR1 and CDR2 sequences are SGHAT and FQDESV (reference sequence). In DNA form, the CDR3 reads TGTGCCAGCAGCCTACTAGCGGGAGGGCGATTCGACGAGCAGTACTTC. Protein: CASSLLAGGRFDEQYF.

In regard to this clonotype: Being one base from a much bigger clone, this may be a read error. The chain joins TRBV11-2 to TRBJ1-1; D call uncertain. From germline, CDR1 is SGHAT and CDR2 FQNNGV. The CDR3 contains 15 residues. The CDR3 DNA reads as TGTGCCAGCAGCTTGGTGGGCCTCCCGAGCACTGAAGTTTTCTTT. Amino acids: CASSLVGLPSTEVFF.

This clonotype was counted many times. The V and J genes are TRBV28 and TRBJ1-4, with D tentatively TRBD1 (6 bases). This CDR3 contains 15 residues. Between the trimmed V and J ends, which lost 1 base and 7 bases, there was a span of 13 bases. From germline, CDR1 is MDHEN and CDR2 SYDVKM. The CDR3 region is CASSLSDRFREKLFF. CDR3 in DNA: TGTGCCAGCAGTTTATCTGACAGGTTTCGTGAAAAACTGTTTTTT. The entire variable domain, with the rest obtained from reference TRBV28 and TRBJ1-4, is as follows: DVKVTQSSRYLVKRTGEKVFLECVQDMDHENMFWYRQDPGLGLRLIYFSYDVKMKEKGDIPEGYSVSREKKERFSLILESASTNQTSMYLCASSLSDRFREKLFFGSGTQLSVL.

The chain uses TRBV30 and TRBJ1-3, with unresolved D. The CDR3 runs 17 residues. Germline V CDR1 and CDR2: GTSNPN, SVGIG (reference sequence). The V and J ends lost 0 bases and 0 bases respectively, with 15 bases between them. DNA for the CDR3: TGTGCCTGGAGTGTAGGGCGGGGATCCGCCTCTGGAAACACCATATATTTT. It yields the protein CAWSVGRGSASGNTIYF. Full variable domain (outside the CDR3, taken from reference TRBV30 and TRBJ1-3): SQTIHQWPATLVQPVGSPLSLECTVEGTSNPNLYWYRQAAGRGLQLLFYSVGIGQISSEVPQNLSASRPQDRQFILSSKKLLLSDSGFYLCAWSVGRGSASGNTIYFGEGSWLTVV.

V is TRBV19 and J is TRBJ1-1; 11 bases agree with TRBD1. CDR1 is LNHDA, CDR2 SQIVND, per germline (reference sequence). This CDR3 has 16 residues. J gave up 4 bases and V 7 bases, and 11 bases lay outside the gene matches. The CDR3 bases are TGTGCCAGTACCTTATGGACAGGGGGCGCGGGCACTGAAGCTTTCTTT. Its protein is CASTLWTGGAGTEAFF.

The chain couples TRBV24-1 to TRBJ2-1; D may be TRBD2 (5 bases). CDR1 and CDR2 (germline): KGHDR, SFDVKD. This CDR3 has 13 residues. V was pared by 2 bases and J by 10 bases, with 11 bases between. The DNA for the CDR3 is TGTGCCACCAGTGATTGGACTTACCGGGAGCAGTTCTTC. It translates to CATSDWTYREQFF.

The chain is built from TRBV19 and TRBJ2-5; possibly TRBD1 for D (5 bases). CDR3 length: 15 residues. Per germline, CDR1 LNHDA and CDR2 SQIVND (reference sequence). V lost 7 bases and J lost 0, with 15 bases in between. The CDR3 region is CASKGRDSHQETQYF. The CDR3 bases are TGTGCCAGTAAGGGGCGAGACAGCCACCAAGAGACCCAGTACTTC.

Remarks on this clonotype: At one of its ends the junction is not consistent with the germline gene, which may arise from a read error. The chain joins TRBV29-1 to TRBJ1-2, with a possible D match to TRBD1 (5 bases). This CDR3 is 13 amino acids long. Germline loops: CDR1 SQVTM, CDR2 ANQGSEA. CDR3 sequence (DNA): TGCAGCGTTGAAGAAGTATCGGAGGGGAGGCAGATCTTC. Protein sequence: CSVEEVSEGRQIF.

This clonotype was recorded at least ten times. The chain carries TRBV2 and TRBJ1-5, with 10 bases lining up with TRBD1. CDR1 SNHLY and CDR2 FYNNEI come from the germline V gene. The CDR3 runs 17 residues. Trimming took 5 bases from V and 6 from J; bases not matched to a gene: 13. The CDR3 here is CASSLLEKTGGGQPQHF. As DNA, the CDR3 is TGTGCCAGCAGTTTACTCGAGAAGACAGGGGGCGGTCAGCCCCAGCATTTT.

This clonotype was found a few times. DNA for the CDR3: TGTGCCAGCTCACCACCGGGGGGACAGGGTTCACCCCTCCACTTT. Its protein product is CASSPPGGQGSPLHF. This chain connects TRBV18 to TRBJ1-6, with 9 bases that match TRBD1. CDR3 length equals 15 residues. Germline CDR1 and CDR2: KGHSH and LQKENI. Germline trimming cut 0 bases from V and 9 bases from J; bases unmatched to any gene: 3. Together with reference TRBV18 and TRBJ1-6, the CDR3 gives the full variable domain: NAGVMQNPRHLVRRRGQEARLRCSPMKGHSHVYWYRQLPEEGLKFMVYLQKENIIDESGMPKERFSAEFPKEGPSILRIQQVVRGDSAAYFCASSPPGGQGSPLHFGNGTRLTVT.

This chain links TRBV7-9 with TRBJ1-2; TRBD1 matches at 7 bases. The V gene end was trimmed by 5 bases and the J gene end by 6 bases; junction bases not matched to a gene: 6. Germline V gene data show CDR1 as SEHNR and CDR2 as FQNEAQ (reference sequence). The CDR3 runs 13 residues. In nucleotides, the CDR3 is TGTGCCAGCAGCCGCGGGACAGAGGATGGCTACACCTTC. Its translation is CASSRGTEDGYTF.

This clonotype was seen a handful of times. The V gene is TRBV19, the J gene TRBJ2-5, with D unresolved. The CDR3 contains 14 residues. Germline V gene data show CDR1 as LNHDA and CDR2 as SQIVND (reference sequence). V was pared by 3 bases and J by 2 bases, with 10 bases between. CDR3 region: CASSIVWSQETQYF. For the CDR3, the DNA is TGTGCCAGTAGTATTGTGTGGAGTCAAGAGACCCAGTACTTC.

This clonotype was seen repeatedly, ten times or more. DNA of the CDR3: TGTGCCAGCAGTGGGGAGGCTCCCCCATACGAGCAGTACTTC. Translated, it gives CASSGEAPPYEQYF. This chain links TRBV2 with TRBJ2-7, with a tentative D call TRBD2 (6 bases). The germline V and J ends were trimmed by 4 bases and 4 bases, with 14 bases remaining between them. The germline gives CDR1 SNHLY, CDR2 FYNNEI. This CDR3 is built from 14 residues.

This clonotype was counted only a few times. The chain couples TRBV27 to TRBJ2-5; 7 bases are shared with TRBD1. This CDR3 region has 13 residues. V was pared by 5 bases and J by 5 bases, with 5 bases of the junction left unmatched. Germline V gene data show CDR1 as MNHEY and CDR2 as SMNVEV (reference sequence). The CDR3 DNA sequence: TGTGCCAGCAGTCTGACAGGGTGGGAGACCCAGTACTTC. Amino acids: CASSLTGWETQYF.

This clonotype was recorded at least ten times. The V call is TRBV20-1, the J call TRBJ2-1; 7 bases are a match to TRBD1. V lost 0 bases and J lost 8; bases outside the gene matches: 7. CDR3 length: 14 amino acids. CDR1 DFQATT and CDR2 SNEGSKA come from the germline V gene (reference sequence). In DNA, the CDR3 is TGCAGTGCTAGAGACCCGGGACAGTTCCATGAGCAGTTCTTC. Protein sequence: CSARDPGQFHEQFF.

The V and J genes are TRBV30 and TRBJ2-7; TRBD1 matches at 7 bases. Per the germline V gene, CDR1 is GTSNPN and CDR2 is SVGIG (reference sequence). The CDR3 consists of 15 residues. With V trimmed by 3 bases and J by 6 bases, 14 bases remained unmatched. In DNA form, the CDR3 reads TGTGCCTGGAGCAGAACCGGGACAGCGCCTTCCGAGCAGTACTTC. Translation gives CAWSRTGTAPSEQYF.

The rearrangement links TRBV29-1 to TRBJ2-7, with TRBD1 identical over 11 bases. The CDR3 has 14 residues. Germline V gives CDR1 SQVTM, CDR2 ANQGSEA. V lost 3 bases and J lost 6; bases outside the gene matches: 7. The CDR3 DNA sequence: TGCAGCGTTGAGGCCTGGACAGGGGGCCGCGAGCAGTACTTC. As protein: CSVEAWTGGREQYF.

The rearrangement joins TRBV20-1 to TRBJ2-5, with 9 positions matching TRBD2. The CDR3 has 14 amino acids. Germline lookup yields CDR1 DFQATT and CDR2 SNEGSKA (reference sequence). Germline trimming cut 3 bases from V and 5 bases from J; bases unmatched to any gene: 7. CDR3 sequence reads: CSASVAGVGETQYF. Written as DNA, the CDR3 is TGCAGTGCTAGTGTAGCGGGAGTTGGGGAGACCCAGTACTTC.

This clonotype was seen at least ten times. This chain connects TRBV7-2 to TRBJ2-7; D perhaps matches TRBD1 (6 bases). Trimming pared 6 bases from V and 3 bases from J, leaving 12 bases between. CDR3 length: 13 residues. Per germline, CDR1 SGHTA and CDR2 FQGNSA. As DNA, the CDR3 is TGTGCCAGCAGTTTATCAGGGGTCTACGAGCAGTACTTC. This gives the protein CASSLSGVYEQYF.

This clonotype was detected only a few times. The V gene is TRBV7-2, the J gene TRBJ1-2; 9 bases fit TRBD1. The trim removed 5 bases at V and 8 bases at J, leaving 9 bases unmatched. The CDR3 is 14 amino acids. The germline gives CDR1 SGHTA, CDR2 FQGNSA. The DNA for the CDR3 is TGTGCCAGCAGCCTCCCACAGGGGGCGCGGGGCTACACCTTC. Translating gives CASSLPQGARGYTF. Looking up the rest from reference TRBV7-2 and TRBJ1-2 gives the full variable domain: GAGVSQSPSNKVTEKGKDVELRCDPISGHTALYWYRQSLGQGLEFLIYFQGNSAPDKSGLPSDRFSAERTGGSVSTLTIQRTQQEDSAVYLCASSLPQGARGYTFGSGTRLTVV.

This clonotype was found once. This sequence joins TRBV14 and TRBJ1-5; no reliable D call. Trimming stripped 8 bases from V and 0 bases from J, with 11 bases between. The germline gives CDR1 SGHDN, CDR2 FVKESK. There are 14 residues in the CDR3. The CDR3 is CASASTGSNQPQHF. The CDR3, as DNA: TGTGCCAGCGCCAGTACCGGTAGCAATCAGCCCCAGCATTTT.

The CDR3 here is CASPLQGINSPLHF. The CDR3 DNA is TGTGCCAGTCCCTTACAGGGGATAAATTCACCCCTCCACTTT. This sequence joins TRBV27 and TRBJ1-6; 7 bases are shared with TRBD1. The germline V gene has CDR1 MNHEY and CDR2 SMNVEV (reference sequence). V gave up 9 bases and J gave up 7 bases; unmatched junction bases: 9. This CDR3 has 14 amino acids.

At least ten counts were recorded for this clonotype. V and J are TRBV6-1 and TRBJ1-1; 7 bases match TRBD1. V shed 7 bases, J shed 4 bases, and the junction held 9 bases outside the gene matches. The CDR3 is 14 residues long. Germline CDR1 is MNHNS and CDR2 is SASEGT. CDR3 protein: CASKLRGFGTEAFF. As DNA, the CDR3 is TGTGCCAGCAAACTCAGGGGGTTTGGCACTGAAGCTTTCTTT.